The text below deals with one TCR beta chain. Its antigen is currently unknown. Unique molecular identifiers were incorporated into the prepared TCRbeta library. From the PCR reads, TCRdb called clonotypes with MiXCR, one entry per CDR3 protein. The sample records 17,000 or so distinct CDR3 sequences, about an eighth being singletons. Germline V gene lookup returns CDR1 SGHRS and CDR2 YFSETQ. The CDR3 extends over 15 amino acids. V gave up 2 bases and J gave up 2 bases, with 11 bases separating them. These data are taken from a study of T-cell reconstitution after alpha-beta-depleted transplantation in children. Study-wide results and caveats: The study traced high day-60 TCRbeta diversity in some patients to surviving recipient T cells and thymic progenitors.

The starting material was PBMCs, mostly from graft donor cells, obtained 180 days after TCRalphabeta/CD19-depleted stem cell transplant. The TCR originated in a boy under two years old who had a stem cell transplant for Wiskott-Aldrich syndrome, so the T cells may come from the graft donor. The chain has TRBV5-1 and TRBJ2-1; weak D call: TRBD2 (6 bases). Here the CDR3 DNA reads TGCGCCAGCAGCTTCTTATCGGGGGCCTACAATGAGCAGTTCTTC. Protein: CASSFLSGAYNEQFF.